Listed below are T cell receptor beta chains from one sample, sequenced in a study of cytomegalovirus exposure and HLA in healthy donors. The table came from immunoSEQ multiplex PCR; TCRdb's copy has only in-frame clones and leaves some out. Here the sample spans approximately 69,000 clones, 66% being singletons. Specimen: PBMCs. The receptors were sampled from a man between 40 and 49 years old in good health and CMV-seropositive. Each CDR3 is given with its conserved first and last residue. D genes are given only for firm matches. Clone sizes are given selectively: once, few, many, or a class where the clone is expanded.

j_gene | abundance | d_gene | v_gene | CDR3nt | CDR3aa
TRBJ2-5 | few | TRBD2 | TRBV4-3 | TGCGCCAGCAGCCAAACCATAGCGGGGGGAGAGACCCAGTACTTC | CASSQTIAGGETQYF
TRBJ1-1 | - | - | TRBV15 | TGTGCCACCAGCATAGGGGGATGGAACACTGAAGCTTTCTTT | CATSIGGWNTEAFF
TRBJ2-1 | - | - | TRBV11-1 | TGTGCCAGCAGCTTATTCCAGGGCCAATACAATGAGCAGTTCTTC | CASSLFQGQYNEQFF
TRBJ1-5 | few | - | TRBV2 | TGTGCCAGCAGTTATGATCGGGTTCAGCCCCAGCATTTT | CASSYDRVQPQHF
TRBJ2-2 | - | - | TRBV11-3 | TGTGCCAGCAGCTCCCAAAGCCTGTCTGGCGGGGAGCTGTTTTTT | CASSSQSLSGGELFF
TRBJ2-7 | once | - | TRBV12-2 | TGTGCAAGTCGCTTCGGGGACACCAGCTCCTACGAGCAGTACTTC | CASRFGDTSSYEQYF
TRBJ2-7 | - | - | TRBV21-1 | TGTGCCAGCAGCAAACAGGGATGTTACGAGCAGTACTTC | CASSKQGCYEQYF
TRBJ1-2 | - | - | TRBV5-8 | TGTGCCAGCAGCTACAGGGACTATGGCTACACCTTC | CASSYRDYGYTF
TRBJ1-2 | - | - | TRBV7-2 | TGTGCCAGCAGCTTAGAAGGACATAACTATGGCTACACCTTC | CASSLEGHNYGYTF
TRBJ2-7 | - | TRBD1 | TRBV5-4 | TGTGCCAGCAGCAGTCCGGACAGGACGAACTACGAGCAGTACTTC | CASSSPDRTNYEQYF
TRBJ1-2 | - | - | TRBV19 | TGTGCCAGCTCCACTCGGGGGATCTATGGCTACACCTTC | CASSTRGIYGYTF
TRBJ1-2 | - | TRBD1 | TRBV6-1 | TGTGCCAGCAGTGGACCCGGGACAGGGAATCTCTATGGCTACACCTTC | CASSGPGTGNLYGYTF
TRBJ2-1 | - | TRBD1 | TRBV4-1 | TGCGCCAGCAGCCAACCGGGACAGAAATCAAACAATGAGCAGTTCTTC | CASSQPGQKSNNEQFF
TRBJ1-1 | - | TRBD1 | TRBV11-3 | TGTGCCAGCAGCTTAGAGGATACAGGGGGCCCTGAAGCTTTCTTT | CASSLEDTGGPEAFF
TRBJ1-5 | - | - | TRBV7-8 | TGTGCCAGCAGCTTTGCGGGCAATCAGCCCCAGCATTTT | CASSFAGNQPQHF
TRBJ2-3 | - | - | TRBV5-4 | TGTGCCAGCAGCCCACGACAGACTAGCACAGATACGCAGTATTTT | CASSPRQTSTDTQYF
TRBJ2-7 | - | TRBD1 | TRBV25-1 | TGTGCCAGCAGTGACACCGGGACAGGGTCCTACGAGCAGTACTTC | CASSDTGTGSYEQYF
TRBJ2-7 | - | TRBD1 | TRBV27 | TGTGCCAGCAGTTTATCGAAAGACAGGGGTGGATCCTACGAGCAGTACTTC | CASSLSKDRGGSYEQYF
TRBJ2-1 | - | TRBD1 | TRBV28 | TGTGCCAGCAACGATCGGGACAGTCAGTTCTTC | CASNDRDSQFF
TRBJ1-5 | few | TRBD1 | TRBV19 | TGTGCCAGTAGCCCGGGTTGGGGACAGGGCACCTCTTATAGCAATCAGCCCCAGCATTTT | CASSPGWGQGTSYSNQPQHF
TRBJ2-6 | - | - | TRBV9 | TGTGCCAGCAGCAGGAGCTCTGGGGCCAACGTCCTGACTTTC | CASSRSSGANVLTF
TRBJ2-7 | once | TRBD1 | TRBV27 | TGTGCCAGCAAGGCCGGGACAGGGTCCTACGAGCAGTACTTC | CASKAGTGSYEQYF